The 25 T cell receptor beta chains below come from one sample, sequenced in a study of T cells in localized non-small cell lung cancer. Sequenced by immunoSEQ multiplex PCR; TCRdb stores in-frame clones only, minus some. The sample contains about 48,000 clones, roughly 80% of which appear only once. The sequencing used peripheral blood, collected before any cancer treatment. These receptors were collected from a man aged 35-75 years with stage I squamous cell lung carcinoma.

This chain uses TRBV9 with TRBJ2-2; 7 bases line up with TRBD1. Germline loops: CDR1 SGDLS, CDR2 YYNGEE. The CDR3 covers 14 residues. V gave up 4 bases and J gave up 4 bases; unmatched junction bases: 4. CDR3 DNA: TGTGCCAGCAGCACGCGACAGGGCACCGGGGAGCTGTTTTTT. Residues: CASSTRQGTGELFF.

This clone was detected only a few times. The chain uses TRBV18 and TRBJ1-5; D unclear. The CDR3 has 13 residues. Trimming removed 5 bases at V and 0 bases at J, with 5 bases between. Germline V CDR1 and CDR2: KGHSH, LQKENI. CDR3 nucleotide sequence: TGTGCCAGCTCAGGGGATAGCAATCAGCCCCAGCATTTT. Its protein is CASSGDSNQPQHF.

This chain connects TRBV27 to TRBJ1-4, with D perhaps matching TRBD1 (5 bases). CDR3 size: 16 residues. Trimming shortened V by 5 bases and J by 6 bases, and 19 bases separated the two germline ends. The germline gives CDR1 MNHEY, CDR2 SMNVEV (reference sequence). The CDR3 nucleotides read TGTGCCAGCAGTCTCGTTCGACAGCGCGCCGATGAAAAACTGTTTTTT. It is translated as CASSLVRQRADEKLFF.

The V call is TRBV7-2, the J call TRBJ2-7; 7 bases align to TRBD1. V shed 5 bases, J shed 2 bases, and the junction held 6 bases outside the gene matches. The germline V gene encodes CDR1 SGHTA and CDR2 FQGNSA. This CDR3 region has 14 residues. CDR3 sequence (DNA): TGTGCCAGCAGCGGGACAGCTTTAACCTACGAGCAGTACTTC. The encoded protein is CASSGTALTYEQYF.

V usage is TRBV19 and J usage is TRBJ2-7; the D is unclear. Trimming took 4 bases from V and 6 from J, leaving 13 bases between them. The CDR3 loop spans 13 amino acids. Germline CDR1 reads LNHDA; CDR2 reads SQIVND (reference sequence). The CDR3 spells CASSNGRATEQYF. Written as DNA, the CDR3 is TGTGCCAGTAGTAACGGACGGGCCACCGAGCAGTACTTC.

CDR3 in amino acids: CSVAGANEQFF. The CDR3 DNA follows: TGCAGTGTTGCGGGGGCCAATGAGCAGTTCTTC. The chain combines TRBV20-1 with TRBJ2-1, with D possibly TRBD2 on 7 matching bases. CDR1 and CDR2 from the germline V gene are DFQATT and SNEGSKA (reference sequence). There are 11 residues in the CDR3. V lost 7 bases and J 6 bases, leaving 10 bases between the germline ends.

The chain links TRBV6-5 to TRBJ1-2, with 10 bases aligning to TRBD1. The V segment lost 5 bases and the J segment 8 bases; nucleotides outside the gene matches: 11. Germline loops: CDR1 MNHEY, CDR2 SVGAGI. There are 15 residues in the CDR3. CDR3 loop: CASSGLGDRGRGYTF. The DNA of the CDR3 is TGTGCCAGCAGTGGCCTCGGAGACAGGGGGCGAGGCTACACCTTC.

The CDR3 loop reads CASSRDRVYGYTF. The CDR3 DNA is TGTGCCAGTAGTAGAGACAGGGTCTATGGCTACACCTTC. The chain employs TRBV19 and TRBJ1-2; the match to TRBD1 covers 7 bases. Trimming at V came to 4 bases and at J to 4 bases, leaving 3 bases not matched to a gene. CDR3 length: 13 amino acids. CDR1 and CDR2 (germline): LNHDA, SQIVND (reference sequence). The complete variable domain, with remaining parts taken from reference TRBV19 and TRBJ1-2, reads DGGITQSPKYLFRKEGQNVTLSCEQNLNHDAMYWYRQDPGQGLRLIYYSQIVNDFQKGDIAEGYSVSREKKESFPLTVTSAQKNPTAFYLCASSRDRVYGYTFGSGTRLTVV.

The chain has TRBV9 and TRBJ2-3, with D tentatively TRBD1 (6 bases). V was cut by 2 bases and J by 0 bases, with 10 bases left in between. The CDR3 has 15 amino acids. Germline-derived CDR1 and CDR2 are SGDLS and YYNGEE. CDR3 region: CASSVGDISTDTQYF. For the CDR3, the DNA is TGTGCCAGCAGCGTTGGGGACATAAGCACAGATACGCAGTATTTT.

The chain couples TRBV6-5 to TRBJ1-3; unclear D gene. The CDR3 runs to 12 residues. The V end lost 5 bases, the J end lost 4 bases, and 6 bases lay between the germline ends. Per the germline V gene, CDR1 is MNHEY and CDR2 is SVGAGI. This CDR3 reads CASSRNGNTIYF. CDR3 bases: TGTGCCAGCAGTCGGAACGGAAACACCATATATTTT.

The rearrangement links TRBV27 to TRBJ1-4; no clear D gene. Trimming removed 3 bases at V and 10 bases at J, with 15 bases between. The CDR3 totals 14 residues. Germline assignment: CDR1 MNHEY and CDR2 SMNVEV (reference sequence). The CDR3 here is CASSFRTNAGKLFF. The DNA of the CDR3 is TGTGCCAGCAGTTTCAGGACCAACGCAGGAAAACTGTTTTTT.

This chain connects TRBV19 to TRBJ1-2; 8 nucleotides match TRBD1. Germline CDR1 is LNHDA and CDR2 is SQIVND (reference sequence). This CDR3 is 14 amino acids long. V dropped 5 bases and J dropped 5; count of bases not matched to a gene: 7. The CDR3, as DNA: TGTGCCAGTAGTGGAGGACAGGGACGATATGGCTACACCTTC. Translating gives CASSGGQGRYGYTF.

This clone was counted a few times. The rearrangement links TRBV28 to TRBJ2-3; 8 bases map to TRBD2. V gave up 4 bases and J gave up 5 bases; unmatched junction bases: 8. The CDR3 is 15 residues long. The germline V gene encodes CDR1 MDHEN and CDR2 SYDVKM. CDR3 sequence reads: CASSSPGLVGDTQYF. The CDR3 DNA follows: TGTGCCAGCAGTTCGCCGGGACTAGTAGGAGATACGCAGTATTTT.

The chain employs TRBV5-1 and TRBJ1-1; the match to TRBD1 covers 9 bases. This CDR3 spans 15 amino acids. Germline V gene sequence: CDR1 SGHRS, CDR2 YFSETQ. Trimming removed 1 base from V and 6 bases from J; junction bases left unmatched: 7. The chain's CDR3 is CASSLMGQGSPEAFF. The CDR3 DNA follows: TGCGCCAGCAGCTTGATGGGACAGGGATCCCCTGAAGCTTTCTTT.

The rearrangement links TRBV10-3 to TRBJ1-2, with D possibly being TRBD1 (5 bases). The CDR3 length is 13 residues. Trimming left V 0 bases short and J 3 bases short, with 5 bases between. CDR1 is ENHRY and CDR2 is SYGVKD in the germline V gene. In DNA, the CDR3 is TGTGCCATCAGTGAGTCACAGGACTATGGCTACACCTTC. Its translation is CAISESQDYGYTF.

As regards this clone: The junction and the germline gene differ at one end; a read error may be behind it. This chain connects TRBV7-7 to TRBJ1-4; no definite D call. The CDR3 extends over 15 amino acids. Germline V gene sequence: CDR1 SSHAT, CDR2 FNYEAQ (reference sequence). The CDR3 loop is CASSFGPATNEKLFF. CDR3 coding DNA: TGTGCTAGCAGCTTTGGTCCCGCAACTAATGAAAAACTGTTTTTT. The variable domain in full, completed from reference TRBV7-7 and TRBJ1-4, reads GAGVSQSPRYKVTKRGQDVTLRCDPISSHATLYWYQQALGQGPEFLTYFNYEAQPDKSGLPSDRFSAERPEGSISTLTIQRTEQRDSAMYRCASSFGPATNEKLFFGSGTQLSVL.

This clone was recorded only once. The chain couples TRBV5-5 to TRBJ1-3, with D uncertain. Germline V lookup: CDR1 SGHKS, CDR2 YYEKEE (reference sequence). The V gene lost 0 bases and the J gene lost 2 bases, with 12 bases spanning the gap. CDR3 length: 16 amino acids. CDR3 in DNA: TGTGCCAGCAGCTTGGAAGTGGGGTCAACTGGAAACACCATATATTTT. This codes for CASSLEVGSTGNTIYF.

The chain recombines TRBV27 with TRBJ2-3; the match to TRBD2 covers 8 bases. The CDR3 has 16 amino acids. Per the germline V gene, CDR1 is MNHEY and CDR2 is SMNVEV (reference sequence). V gave up 5 bases and J gave up 1 base; unmatched junction bases: 8. Here the CDR3 reads CASSTDFGGGTDTQYF. The CDR3 DNA is TGTGCCAGCAGTACCGACTTCGGGGGGGGCACAGATACGCAGTATTTT.

This chain joins TRBV6-1 and TRBJ2-7; TRBD1 might be the D (5 bases). The CDR3 is 15 amino acids. With 1 base removed from V and 2 bases from J, the gap between germline ends came to 12 bases. Germline-derived CDR1 and CDR2 are MNHNS and SASEGT. CDR3 in amino acids: CASSEEGSSPYEQYF. The CDR3 coding sequence is TGTGCCAGCAGTGAAGAGGGGTCCTCTCCCTACGAGCAGTACTTC.

Concerning this clone itself: The junction and the germline gene differ at one end; a read error may be behind it. The chain combines TRBV5-6 with TRBJ1-3; D is uncertain. The V gene's germline CDR1 is SGHDT and CDR2 YYEEEE. This CDR3 is 17 amino acids long. The CDR3 protein is CASNLRRILPRGNTIYF. CDR3 in DNA: TGTGCCAGCAACTTGAGGAGGATTTTGCCCCGGGGAAACACCATATATTTT.

A few counts support this clone. CDR3 in amino acids: CAWSLQGGNTEAFF. CDR3 nucleotide sequence: TGTGCCTGGAGTCTCCAGGGAGGGAACACTGAAGCTTTCTTT. This chain connects TRBV30 to TRBJ1-1; possible D gene TRBD1, 5 bases. CDR1 and CDR2 (germline): GTSNPN, SVGIG (reference sequence). V lost 2 bases and J 1 base, leaving 11 bases between the germline ends. CDR3 size: 14 residues.

The rearrangement uses TRBV19 and TRBJ1-2, with TRBD1 identical over 9 bases. J lost 6 bases, V lost 6 bases, and 5 bases had no gene match. CDR3 length equals 13 residues. CDR1 is LNHDA, CDR2 SQIVND, per germline (reference sequence). The CDR3 region is CASSPGQGNGYTF. DNA for the CDR3: TGTGCCAGTAGCCCAGGACAGGGGAATGGCTACACCTTC. The full variable domain, with the rest looked up from reference TRBV19 and TRBJ1-2, is DGGITQSPKYLFRKEGQNVTLSCEQNLNHDAMYWYRQDPGQGLRLIYYSQIVNDFQKGDIAEGYSVSREKKESFPLTVTSAQKNPTAFYLCASSPGQGNGYTFGSGTRLTVV.

This chain links TRBV11-3 with TRBJ2-7; weak D call: TRBD2 (7 bases). This CDR3 has 15 amino acids. Germline CDR1 SGHNT, CDR2 YENEEA. Trimming pared 2 bases from V and 1 base from J, leaving 12 bases between. The CDR3: CASSLSAGASYEQYF. CDR3 DNA: TGTGCCAGCAGCTTAAGTGCGGGGGCGTCCTACGAGCAGTACTTC.

The chain is built from TRBV10-3 and TRBJ1-1, with D uncertain. The length of the CDR3 is 12 residues. CDR1 and CDR2 (germline): ENHRY, SYGVKD. Deletions cut 4 bases from V and 0 bases from J, with 3 bases between. The CDR3 DNA reads as TGTGCCATCAGTGTCCTGAACACTGAAGCTTTCTTT. This sequence encodes CAISVLNTEAFF.

V is TRBV19 and J is TRBJ2-6; no definite D call. This CDR3 contains 15 residues. V was cut by 8 bases and J by 0 bases, with 11 bases left in between. Germline values: CDR1 LNHDA, CDR2 SQIVND (reference sequence). The CDR3 DNA is TGTGCCAGTGGTCCGATCGTCTCTGGGGCCAACGTCCTGACTTTC. As protein: CASGPIVSGANVLTF.